This TCR beta chain was profiled in a study of Ad26.COV2.S vaccination and SARS-CoV-2 variants. Study at large: COV1001, an Ad26.COV2.S trial, supplied this vaccine-arm donor. Each vaccinee took Ad26.COV2.S intramuscularly, once or twice 56 days apart. Overall study results and limits: Comparability of non-spike TCR breadth was observed across vaccine and placebo recipients.

The treatment denotes: about 20 received Ad26.COV2.S at low or high dose, single or two shots; about five received placebo; per-sample allocation not given. Each sample was drawn 63 days after the first injection (of vaccine or placebo). The study used a vaccine consisting of an Ad26 vector that expressed Wuhan-strain SARS-CoV-2 spike. The CDR3 covers 13 residues. V was pared by 3 bases and J by 5 bases, with 10 bases between. About this clone itself: The target antigen is unknown.

Libraries were prepared by immunoSEQ multiplex PCR; TCRdb keeps only in-frame clonotypes and omits some of them. The sample consists of about 400,000 clones, approximately 91% of them appearing once. The material sequenced was peripheral blood, taken in a trial of Ad26.COV2.S vaccine versus placebo. This chain links TRBV12-3 or TRBV12-4 with TRBJ1-1, with D possibly TRBD1 on 5 matching bases. The sequence was collected from a person aged 18 to 59 who received the Ad26.COV2.S COVID-19 vaccine or a placebo. CDR3 nucleotides: TGTGCCAGCAGTTTGCAGGGAGGGACTGAAGCTTTCTTT. It yields the protein CASSLQGGTEAFF.